These 9 T cell receptor beta chains originate from one sample sequenced in a study of Graves' ophthalmopathy and Graves' hyperthyroidism. As the template, RNA transcripts were used to amplify TCR beta CDR3 regions. First-round RT-PCR used HTBI primers; second-round multiplex PCR followed. TCRdb re-analysed the multiplex PCR reads in MiXCR, keeping a single row per CDR3 protein. The data show around 1.1 million distinct CDR3 sequences, about two fifths seen once. The specimen sequenced was peripheral blood or thyroid tissue (not recorded which). The source of these receptors is an adult man with Graves' hyperthyroidism.

A word on this clonotype: A read error may be the cause here, since a much bigger clone is one base away. The chain employs TRBV20-1 and TRBJ2-7; no clear D. The CDR3 runs 13 residues. V shed 5 bases and J shed 3 bases, with 14 bases lying between them. The germline gives CDR1 DFQATT, CDR2 SNEGSKA (reference sequence). The CDR3 reads CSASDSVYYEQYF. The CDR3 DNA sequence: TGCAGTGCTTCCGACTCCGTATACTACGAGCAGTACTTC.

This clonotype has a count of ten or more. The CDR3 DNA is TGTGCCAGCAGCCCAATCAATGGGCCAAGCGCTGAAGCTTTCTTT. Translation: CASSPINGPSAEAFF. This chain joins TRBV7-9 and TRBJ1-1; no definite D call. V shed 5 bases and J shed 6 bases, with 19 bases lying between them. CDR3 length: 15 residues. From germline, CDR1 is SEHNR and CDR2 FQNEAQ (reference sequence).

This clonotype was found many times. The rearrangement joins TRBV7-6 to TRBJ2-5; D remains ambiguous. Trimming removed 3 bases from V and 5 bases from J, with 13 bases in between. Germline V gene lookup returns CDR1 SGHVS and CDR2 FNYEAQ. The CDR3 loop spans 14 amino acids. CDR3 sequence (DNA): TGTGCCAGCAGCTTTAAAAGAGGATGGGAGACCCAGTACTTC. Protein: CASSFKRGWETQYF.

V and J are TRBV2 and TRBJ2-7, with D hard to call. The CDR3 has 13 amino acids. Trimming cost V 8 bases and J 5 bases, with 16 bases left between them. CDR1 and CDR2 (germline): SNHLY, FYNNEI. CDR3 loop: CASSPEVTHEQYF. The CDR3 bases are TGTGCCAGCTCACCAGAGGTTACCCACGAGCAGTACTTC.

The V and J genes are TRBV7-9 and TRBJ2-7; TRBD1 agrees at 7 bases. The J call may not be correct, given that the DNA end is closer to TRBJ2-1. The germline gives CDR1 SEHNR, CDR2 FQNEAQ (reference sequence). The CDR3 has 15 amino acids. The CDR3 region is CASSQRQGRGNEQFF. CDR3 nucleotides: TGTGCCAGCAGCCAACGACAGGGACGAGGGAATGAGCAGTTCTTC.

Many counts were recorded for this clonotype. The chain employs TRBV7-2 and TRBJ1-2, with 7 positions matching TRBD1. The CDR3 contains 14 residues. Trimming at V came to 6 bases and at J to 0 bases, leaving 4 bases not matched to a gene. Germline V lookup: CDR1 SGHTA, CDR2 FQGNSA. The CDR3 loop is CASRGTEANYGYTF. In DNA, the CDR3 is TGTGCCAGCAGGGGGACAGAAGCTAACTATGGCTACACCTTC.

The chain employs TRBV6-2 or TRBV6-3 and TRBJ2-2, with D unresolved. This CDR3 contains 15 residues. Trimming took off 7 bases at V and 1 base at J, with 13 bases between the two ends. Germline loops: CDR1 MNHEY, CDR2 SVGEGT. CDR3 region: CASILRWGNTGELFF. The CDR3 DNA reads as TGTGCCAGCATCTTACGGTGGGGGAACACCGGGGAGCTGTTTTTT.

For this clonotype: Because it lacks the conserved phenylalanine or tryptophan at the end, this CDR3 is likely a read error. The chain recombines TRBV20-1 with TRBJ2-2; the match to TRBD2 covers 14 bases. Unmatched junction bases numbered 2, after V lost 6 bases and J lost 5 bases. CDR3 length: 14 residues. Germline V gene sequence: CDR1 DFQATT, CDR2 SNEGSKA (reference sequence). The CDR3 DNA is TGCAGTGCGAGACTAGCGGGAGGGACCGGGGAGCTGTTTTGT. This gives the protein CSARLAGGTGELFC.

This clonotype was seen more than once but under ten times. The chain employs TRBV20-1 and TRBJ2-5; 7 nucleotides agree with TRBD2. The CDR3 consists of 15 residues. Germline-derived CDR1 and CDR2 are DFQATT and SNEGSKA (reference sequence). Trimming at V came to 6 bases and at J to 2 bases, leaving 12 bases not matched to a gene. For the CDR3, the DNA is TGCAGTGCATCCAGCATCCGGGACTATCAAGAGACCCAGTACTTC. Translating it yields CSASSIRDYQETQYF.